The 18 T cell receptor beta chains below were found in one sample sequenced in a study of blood T cell repertoires in COVID-19 (dated by TCRdb to 2018 to 2021). The method was the immunoSEQ multiplex PCR assay. TCRdb took this table from immuneACCESS and kept in-frame rearrangements with V and J called. Such tables lack part of the clones; where checked against another copy, unresolved V genes explain under half of the gap, and the rest is unexplained. Within this sample are 210,000 or so clones, with roughly 90% of them counted one time only. The ten biggest clones cover roughly 2.5% of the sample. Material for sequencing was peripheral blood. The receptors shown here come from a woman aged 55-69 years with acute or convalescent COVID-19.

The chain couples TRBV5-5 to TRBJ1-1; unclear D gene. Trimming removed 0 bases from V and 0 bases from J, with 6 bases in between. Looked up from germline, CDR1 is SGHKS and CDR2 is YYEKEE (reference sequence). CDR3 length: 14 residues. The CDR3 spells CASSLVLMNTEAFF. The CDR3 region has the DNA TGTGCCAGCAGCTTGGTCCTTATGAACACTGAAGCTTTCTTT.

The V gene is TRBV5-6, the J gene TRBJ2-3, with 7 positions matching TRBD2. After removal of 2 bases from V and 1 base from J, the junction contained 1 base not matched to a gene. Germline V lookup: CDR1 SGHDT, CDR2 YYEEEE. This CDR3 has 14 amino acids. The CDR3 nucleotides are TGTGCCAGCAGCTTTAGCGGGCGCACAGATACGCAGTATTTT. It codes for CASSFSGRTDTQYF.

The gene calls are TRBV5-1 and TRBJ2-2; 10 nucleotides match TRBD1. This CDR3 has 15 residues. Germline CDR1 is SGHRS and CDR2 is YFSETQ. J lost 4 bases, V lost 4 bases, and 4 bases had no gene match. CDR3 coding DNA: TGCGCCAGCAGCAGGGGACAGGGGATCACCGGGGAGCTGTTTTTT. Protein product: CASSRGQGITGELFF.

This chain links TRBV28 with TRBJ2-7, with TRBD2 as a possible D gene (5 bases). This CDR3 spans 16 amino acids. The V end was cut by 5 bases, the J end by 0 bases, with 17 bases between. Germline CDR1 and CDR2: MDHEN and SYDVKM. This chain's CDR3 is CASSPERRRSSYEQYF. The CDR3 nucleotides read TGTGCCAGCAGTCCCGAACGGAGGAGAAGCTCCTACGAGCAGTACTTC.

This chain joins TRBV12-3 or TRBV12-4 and TRBJ2-5, with D tentatively TRBD2 (6 bases). V was cut by 5 bases and J by 9 bases, with 16 bases left in between. The CDR3 length is 13 residues. The CDR3 is CASSPLGGSAQYF. CDR3 DNA: TGTGCCAGCAGTCCCCTCGGGGGTAGCGCCCAGTACTTC.

The chain employs TRBV4-3 and TRBJ1-2, with no clear D. The V gene lost 4 bases and the J gene lost 4 bases, with 10 bases spanning the gap. The CDR3 sequence is 13 residues long. Germline values: CDR1 LGHNA, CDR2 YSLEER. CDR3 residues: CASSRGSGYGYTF. The CDR3 nucleotides read TGCGCCAGCAGCCGCGGATCGGGCTATGGCTACACCTTC.

The V gene is TRBV7-9, the J gene TRBJ2-1, with D possibly matching TRBD2 (5 bases). Looked up from germline, CDR1 is SEHNR and CDR2 is FQNEAQ (reference sequence). V lost 1 base to trimming and J lost 8 bases, with 12 bases between them. The CDR3 has 14 amino acids. The CDR3 DNA reads TGTGCCAGCAGCTTAGGTCCGGGGTTAGATGAGCAGTTCTTC. Translation gives CASSLGPGLDEQFF.

This clone turned up a few times. The genes are TRBV9 and TRBJ1-3, with D unclear. Trimming shortened V by 4 bases and J by 1 base, and 9 bases separated the two germline ends. CDR1 and CDR2 from the germline V gene are SGDLS and YYNGEE. There are 14 residues in the CDR3. CDR3 region: CASSSTPSGNTIYF. In nucleotides, the CDR3 is TGTGCCAGCAGCTCGACTCCATCTGGAAACACCATATATTTT.

This clone appeared a few times. The J gene is TRBJ2-2, the V gene TRBV11-2; TRBD1 agrees at 7 bases. Trimming at V came to 1 base and at J to 5 bases, leaving 7 bases not matched to a gene. From germline, CDR1 is SGHAT and CDR2 FQNNGV. This CDR3 is 16 amino acids long. Written as DNA, the CDR3 is TGTGCCAGCAGCTTAGTTAAGAGCAGGGGGACCGGGGAGCTGTTTTTT. It specifies CASSLVKSRGTGELFF.

J is TRBJ2-1 and V is TRBV27; weak D call: TRBD2 (6 bases). The ends were cut back, 2 bases at V and 11 bases at J, with 13 bases in the middle. The CDR3 extends over 13 amino acids. Germline CDR1 is MNHEY and CDR2 is SMNVEV (reference sequence). Here the CDR3 reads CASSLGGGAKQFF. CDR3 nucleotides: TGTGCCAGCAGTTTAGGTGGAGGGGCGAAGCAGTTCTTC.

The genes are TRBV2 and TRBJ2-5; D might be TRBD2 (6 bases). The CDR3 is 12 amino acids. Germline CDR1 reads SNHLY; CDR2 reads FYNNEI. The ends were cut back, 6 bases at V and 5 bases at J, with 10 bases in the middle. CDR3 DNA: TGTGCCAGCAGGAGGGACTTCGAGACCCAGTACTTC. This sequence encodes CASRRDFETQYF.

The rearrangement links TRBV7-9 to TRBJ1-2; TRBD1 matches at 7 bases. V lost 5 bases to trimming and J lost 0 bases; unmatched junction nucleotides: 6. CDR3 length: 15 amino acids. CDR1 is SEHNR and CDR2 is FQNEAQ in the germline V gene (reference sequence). This CDR3 is CASSLQGSTNYGYTF. The CDR3 DNA reads as TGTGCCAGCAGCCTACAGGGGTCCACTAACTATGGCTACACCTTC.

CDR3 loop: CASRPRPGQGNGELFF. CDR3 DNA sequence: TGTGCCAGCAGACCACGTCCGGGACAGGGAAACGGGGAGCTGTTTTTT. The genes are TRBV7-6 and TRBJ2-2; TRBD1 aligns across 9 bases. With V trimmed by 6 bases and J by 7 bases, 12 bases remained unmatched. The CDR3 has 16 residues. Germline V lookup: CDR1 SGHVS, CDR2 FNYEAQ.

This chain links TRBV30 with TRBJ1-4, with D unresolved. V was shortened by 3 bases and J by 8 bases, with 19 bases between the two germline ends. The CDR3 consists of 15 residues. Germline V gene data show CDR1 as GTSNPN and CDR2 as SVGIG (reference sequence). CDR3: CAWSPGPSVGEKLFF. DNA for the CDR3: TGTGCCTGGAGCCCCGGCCCCTCCGTGGGCGAAAAACTGTTTTTT.

This chain links TRBV18 with TRBJ1-1, with 9 bases matching TRBD1. CDR1 KGHSH and CDR2 LQKENI come from the germline V gene. The V gene end was trimmed by 3 bases and the J gene end by 6 bases; junction bases not matched to a gene: 8. This CDR3 contains 15 residues. The CDR3 reads CASSPLGQGKAEAFF. In nucleotides, the CDR3 is TGTGCCAGCTCACCCTTAGGACAGGGGAAGGCTGAAGCTTTCTTT. Together with reference TRBV18 and TRBJ1-1, the CDR3 gives the full variable domain: NAGVMQNPRHLVRRRGQEARLRCSPMKGHSHVYWYRQLPEEGLKFMVYLQKENIIDESGMPKERFSAEFPKEGPSILRIQQVVRGDSAAYFCASSPLGQGKAEAFFGQGTRLTVV.

The chain has TRBV3-1 (or the pseudogene TRBV3-2) and TRBJ1-4; no firm D call. The CDR3 spans 15 residues. V lost 5 bases, J lost 8 bases, and 18 bases lay in between. Looked up from germline, CDR1 is LGHDT and CDR2 is YNNKEL (reference sequence). The CDR3 region is CASSIRRAGGEKLFF. The CDR3 DNA reads TGTGCCAGCAGCATACGGAGGGCGGGTGGAGAAAAACTGTTTTTT.

This clone came up a few times. The rearrangement joins TRBV29-1 to TRBJ2-3; D not resolved. The germline V gene has CDR1 SQVTM and CDR2 ANQGSEA. Trimming took off 4 bases at V and 7 bases at J, with 6 bases between the two ends. The CDR3 loop spans 10 amino acids. The CDR3 sequence is CSVVLYTQYF. Written as DNA, the CDR3 is TGCAGCGTTGTCTTATATACGCAGTATTTT.

This clone appeared once. The chain is built from TRBV7-2 and TRBJ1-1; 7 bases line up with TRBD1. The CDR3 is made up of 14 amino acids. The V segment lost 5 bases and the J segment 4 bases; nucleotides outside the gene matches: 7. Per the germline V gene, CDR1 is SGHTA and CDR2 is FQGNSA. CDR3 nucleotide sequence: TGTGCCAGCAGCCAGGGACAGCCGCTCACTGAAGCTTTCTTT. It specifies CASSQGQPLTEAFF. Supplemented by reference TRBV7-2 and TRBJ1-1, the full variable domain reads GAGVSQSPSNKVTEKGKDVELRCDPISGHTALYWYRQSLGQGLEFLIYFQGNSAPDKSGLPSDRFSAERTGGSVSTLTIQRTQQEDSAVYLCASSQGQPLTEAFFGQGTRLTVV.